Listed below are T cell receptor beta chains from one sample, sequenced in a study of Graves' ophthalmopathy and Graves' hyperthyroidism. TCRdb reprocessed the multiplex PCR reads with MiXCR, giving one entry per CDR3 protein. The table shows 560,000 or so distinct CDR3 sequences, with about two fifths occurring only once. Sequences were obtained from peripheral blood or thyroid tissue (not recorded which). These receptors were collected from an adult man with Graves' hyperthyroidism. The CDR3 runs from the conserved cysteine through the conserved F or W. A D gene is named only where the DNA matches it firmly. Some rows have no size entry. The others give once, few or many, or a class for an expanded clone.

>TRBV19|many|TRBJ1-5|.
TGTGCCATCGGAGTAGGTCAGCCCCAGCATTTT
CAIGVGQPQHF
>TRBV29-1|many|TRBJ2-5|.
TGCAGCGTTGAAGTCGGGGGGCGCAGAGAGACCCAGTACTTC
CSVEVGGRRETQYF
>TRBV9|.|TRBJ2-7|.
TGTGCCAGCAGCTTCGGGTATGGAGCGCCCTACGAGCAGTACTTC
CASSFGYGAPYEQYF
>TRBV29-1|many|TRBJ1-5|.
TGCAGCGTTGGTTTAGGCAATCAGCCCCAGCATTTT
CSVGLGNQPQHF
>TRBV10-1|.|TRBJ1-3|.
TGCGCCAGCAGTGAGTCGGGCTCTGGAGACACCATATATTTT
CASSESGSGDTIYF
>TRBV28|many|TRBJ1-2|.
TGTGCCAGCAGTTCCACTGGCCCCTATGGCTACACCTTC
CASSSTGPYGYTF
>TRBV5-8|.|TRBJ2-7|TRBD1
TGTGCCAGCAGCGGGAACCAAAATTACGACAGGGCCTACGAGCAGTACTTC
CASSGNQNYDRAYEQYF
>TRBV12-3/TRBV12-4|many|TRBJ1-2|.
TGTGCCAGCACCATTTTAGGACGGAGTTATGGCTACACCTTC
CASTILGRSYGYTF
>TRBV20-1|.|TRBJ1-1|TRBD1
TGCAGTGCTAGAGATCAGGGGGGATGGAACACTGAAGCTTTCTTT
CSARDQGGWNTEAFF
>TRBV20-1|.|TRBJ1-1|TRBD1
TGCAGTGCTAGCCACAGGGGGTACGAAAACACTGAAGCTTTCTTT
CSASHRGYENTEAFF
>TRBV5-1|.|TRBJ2-2|.
TGCGCCAGCAGCGGGTACACCGGGGAGCTGTTTTTT
CASSGYTGELFF
>TRBV7-8|many|TRBJ2-5|.
TGTGCCAGCAGCCTGCGACGGTATCCGGAGACCCAGTACTTC
CASSLRRYPETQYF
>TRBV28|few|TRBJ2-5|.
TGTGCCAGCAGTTTTTGGATTTCCGAGGTACAAGAGACCCAGTACTTC
CASSFWISEVQETQYF
>TRBV5-4|.|TRBJ2-2|TRBD2
TGTGCCAGCACCAGCGGGGGGCCCACCGGGGAGCTGTTTTTT
CASTSGGPTGELFF
>TRBV19|many|TRBJ2-7|TRBD1
TGTGCCAGTAGTACCTCCGGGACAGGAAGGTTCGAGCAGTACTTC
CASSTSGTGRFEQYF
>TRBV19|many|TRBJ2-7|.
TGTGCCACCACAAGAGGGGCCTCCTACGAGCAGTACTTC
CATTRGASYEQYF
>TRBV6-5|few|TRBJ2-7|.
TGTGCCAGCAGGCCCCCCCAGGGATCAGCCTACGAGCAGTACTTC
CASRPPQGSAYEQYF
>TRBV5-4|.|TRBJ2-3|TRBD2
TGTGCCAGCAGCTTGCCGGGAGGCGCATCCCTCTATGGGGATACGCAGTATTTT
CASSLPGGASLYGDTQYF
>TRBV19|.|TRBJ1-5|TRBD1
TGTGCCAGTAGATATTCGGACAGGAACAATCAGCCCCAGCATTTT
CASRYSDRNNQPQHF
>TRBV13|.|TRBJ2-2|.
TGTGCCAGCAGCTTAGGCCCTGGGATAGGTACCGGGGAGCTGTTTTTT
CASSLGPGIGTGELFF
>TRBV6-1|.|TRBJ1-5|.
TGTGCCAGCAGTTTTTCGGCATATCAGCCCCAGCATTTT
CASSFSAYQPQHF
>TRBV7-9|.|TRBJ2-7|.
TGCGCCAGCAGCATTGGTTCGGGGGCGACCGAGCAGTACTTC
CASSIGSGATEQYF
>TRBV27|few|TRBJ2-7|TRBD1
TGTGCCAGCAGTCCCAGGGGGAACCACTACGAGCAGTACTTC
CASSPRGNHYEQYF
>TRBV7-9|.|TRBJ2-7|.
TGTGCCAGCAGCTTATTTTCTGGAAACGAGCAGTACTTC
CASSLFSGNEQYF
>TRBV29-1|.|TRBJ1-2|.
TGCAGCGTTGCGCCGGGGGGCGCTGGCTACACCTTC
CSVAPGGAGYTF
>TRBV12-3/TRBV12-4|many|TRBJ1-1|.
TGTGCCAGCAGTTCCGCGTCGATGAACACTGAAGCTTTCTTT
CASSSASMNTEAFF
>TRBV20-1|many|TRBJ2-1|.
TGCAGTGCTAGAGGTACGGGTTTCGATGAGCAGTTCTTC
CSARGTGFDEQFF
>TRBV19|once|TRBJ2-2|.
TGTGCCAGTAGTAAAAGGGGGGACAAAGGAGGGGAGCTGTTTTTT
CASSKRGDKGGELFF
>TRBV19|.|TRBJ2-4|.
TGTGCCAGTACAGCAGGGAGTGCCAAAAACATTCAGTACTTC
CASTAGSAKNIQYF
>TRBV25-1|.|TRBJ1-2|.
TGTGCCAGCAGTGAATGGAGGACTAGCGGCTACACCTTC
CASSEWRTSGYTF
>TRBV10-2|many|TRBJ1-5|TRBD1
TGCGCCAGCAGTGCGGCAGGGGGACAGCCCCAGCATTTT
CASSAAGGQPQHF
>TRBV28|many|TRBJ1-1|.
TGTGCCAGCAGTTCCCCACAGGGAGTACGGACTGAAGCTTTCTTT
CASSSPQGVRTEAFF
>TRBV5-1|many|TRBJ1-1|.
TGCGCCAGCAGCTTGGAGGAGGGGGGAGGGACTGAAGCTTTCTTT
CASSLEEGGGTEAFF
>TRBV7-8|.|TRBJ2-7|TRBD2
TGTGCCAGCAGCTTAGCGGTAGCGGGAGAGCAGTACTTC
CASSLAVAGEQYF
>TRBV7-7|once|TRBJ2-7|.
TGTGCTAGCAGCGTAAGGGTGGGGTCCTACGAGCAGTACTTC
CASSVRVGSYEQYF
>TRBV19|.|TRBJ1-1|.
TGTGCCAGTAGTATAGCGGCCAGGAACACTGAAGCTTTCTTT
CASSIAARNTEAFF
>TRBV25-1|.|TRBJ1-1|TRBD1
TGTGCCAGCAGTCGGGTCAGGGGGCGTACTGAAGCTTTCTTT
CASSRVRGRTEAFF
>TRBV15|many|TRBJ1-1|.
TGTGCCACCAGCAGAGATGGCCGGAACACTGAAGCTTTCTTT
CATSRDGRNTEAFF
>TRBV11-3|many|TRBJ1-6|.
TGTGCCAGCAGCCCCCGGGATTCACCCCTCCACTTT
CASSPRDSPLHF
>TRBV5-5|.|TRBJ1-6|.
TGTGCCAGCAGCAAGGGGATAAATAATTCACCCCTCCACTTT
CASSKGINNSPLHF
>TRBV9|.|TRBJ2-7|.
TGTGCCAGCAGCGCCAGGGTGATCAACTACAATGAGCAGTACTTC
CASSARVINYNEQYF
>TRBV5-8|many|TRBJ2-5|TRBD1
TGTGCCAGCAGCGCACAGGGGGCTCAAGAGACCCAGTACTTC
CASSAQGAQETQYF
>TRBV3-1|.|TRBJ2-7|TRBD2
TGTGCCAGCAGCTCGCGGCCTCCCGGGACTAGCGGCTACGAGCAGTACTTC
CASSSRPPGTSGYEQYF
>TRBV29-1|.|TRBJ1-6|.
TGCAGCGCGGGTCCGGGACAAAATTCACCCCTCCACTTT
CSAGPGQNSPLHF
>TRBV7-9|.|TRBJ2-5|TRBD1
TGTGCCAGCAGCTTAGAGGGGGCTTTGGAGACCCAGTACTTC
CASSLEGALETQYF
>TRBV24-1|.|TRBJ2-3|.
TGTGCCACCAGTGATTTCGATACAGGGCGGGGAGCAGATACGCAGTATTTT
CATSDFDTGRGADTQYF
>TRBV25-1|.|TRBJ2-1|TRBD2
TGTGCCACCAGTGATGGTAGCGGGAGTGAGCAGTTCTTC
CATSDGSGSEQFF
>TRBV4-2|many|TRBJ2-5|TRBD2
TGTGCCAGCAGCCAAGATGACCTAGCGGGAGACGATCAAGAGACCCAGTACTTC
CASSQDDLAGDDQETQYF